This is a list of T cell receptor beta chains from one sample in a study of OX40 agonist ivuxolimab in advanced cancers. The table came from immunoSEQ multiplex PCR; TCRdb's copy has only in-frame clones and leaves some out. The sample shows about 17,000 clones, approximately 73% of them seen only once. Material: CD4+ or CD8+ T cells sorted from blood, obtained in a trial of the OX40 agonist ivuxolimab. These receptors all come from an adult with an advanced solid tumor such as melanoma, head and neck, liver or kidney cancer. Each CDR3 is given with its conserved first and last residue. Fields, in order: J gene, V gene, clone size, D gene, CDR3 protein, CDR3 DNA. The D gene is left open where the match is weak. Size tells how often a clone was seen (once, few, many) or the class of an expanded clone, and some rows leave it out.

>TRBJ2-1|TRBV11-2|.|.
CASSLGPEGYNEQFF
TGTGCCAGCAGCTTAGGCCCGGAGGGCTACAATGAGCAGTTCTTC
>TRBJ2-7|TRBV7-9|once|TRBD2
CASSSLAGGGYEQYF
TGTGCCAGCAGCTCGTTAGCGGGAGGGGGATACGAGCAGTACTTC
>TRBJ2-3|TRBV14|.|.
CASSLELTDTQYF
TGTGCCAGCAGTCTAGAGCTCACAGATACGCAGTATTTT
>TRBJ2-7|TRBV5-4|.|.
CASSFNGGHEQYF
TGTGCCAGCAGCTTCAACGGGGGCCACGAGCAGTACTTC
>TRBJ2-1|TRBV27|.|TRBD2
CASSLSGEAYNEQFF
TGTGCCAGCAGTTTAAGCGGGGAGGCCTACAATGAGCAGTTCTTC
>TRBJ2-1|TRBV19|.|.
CASSIRDTYNEQFF
TGTGCCAGTAGTATTAGGGACACCTACAATGAGCAGTTCTTC
>TRBJ2-7|TRBV12-5|.|.
CASGLVPYEQYF
TGTGCTAGTGGTTTGGTACCCTACGAGCAGTACTTC
>TRBJ2-3|TRBV27|few|.
CASSLSVVQGTGAGTDTQYF
TGTGCCAGCAGTTTATCAGTAGTACAGGGGACTGGGGCGGGCACAGATACGCAGTATTTT
>TRBJ2-1|TRBV5-4|.|TRBD2
CASSQGLAGDYNEQFF
TGCGCCAGCAGCCAAGGACTAGCGGGAGATTACAATGAGCAGTTCTTC
>TRBJ2-3|TRBV2|.|.
CASSEDTSPSTDTQYF
TGTGCCAGCAGCGAAGACACCTCCCCTAGCACAGATACGCAGTATTTT
>TRBJ2-3|TRBV5-4|once|TRBD2
CASSWDYSRLRISTDTQYF
TGTGCCAGCAGTTGGGACTATTCCCGGCTGAGAATTAGCACAGATACGCAGTATTTT
>TRBJ2-1|TRBV19|.|.
CASSFPGDQNEQFF
TGTGCCAGTAGTTTTCCAGGGGACCAAAATGAGCAGTTCTTC
>TRBJ1-6|TRBV19|once|.
CASSIDSYNSPLHF
TGTGCCAGTAGTATTGACAGTTATAATTCACCCCTCCACTTT
>TRBJ2-3|TRBV7-6|.|.
CASSFGSDTQYF
TGTGCCAGCAGCTTTGGGTCAGATACGCAGTATTTT
>TRBJ1-1|TRBV6-6|medium-sized|TRBD1
CASSLGQGNTEAFF
TGTGCCAGCAGCCTGGGACAGGGGAACACTGAAGCTTTCTTT
>TRBJ2-2|TRBV14|once|TRBD2
CASSQSEASGRGELFF
TGTGCCAGCAGCCAGTCAGAAGCTAGCGGGCGCGGGGAGCTGTTTTTT
>TRBJ1-1|TRBV6-1|.|.
CASSYGTEAFF
TGTGCCAGCAGTTACGGCACTGAAGCTTTCTTT
>TRBJ2-1|TRBV6-4|.|TRBD2
CASSVTGTSGYNEQFF
TGTGCCAGCAGTGTTACCGGGACTAGCGGCTACAATGAGCAGTTCTTC
>TRBJ1-1|TRBV9|.|.
CASSTQESAEAFF
TGTGCCAGCAGCACCCAGGAAAGCGCTGAAGCTTTCTTT
>TRBJ2-7|TRBV4-2|.|.
CASSQGREQYF
TGTGCCAGCAGCCAAGGTCGTGAGCAGTACTTC
>TRBJ2-1|TRBV6-5|.|.
CASSYLGASEQFF
TGTGCCAGCAGTTACTTGGGGGCCAGTGAGCAGTTCTTC
>TRBJ2-7|TRBV29-1|once|.
CSGMGSSSSYEQYF
TGCAGCGGCATGGGGAGTTCAAGCTCCTACGAGCAGTACTTC
>TRBJ2-7|TRBV10-3|.|.
CAISPTDSYEQYF
TGTGCCATCTCCCCGACAGACTCCTACGAGCAGTACTTC
>TRBJ2-1|TRBV27|.|TRBD1
CASSIGTGGGSGGGEQFF
TGTGCCAGCAGTATAGGGACAGGGGGCGGTAGCGGGGGCGGGGAGCAGTTCTTC
>TRBJ2-2|TRBV6-5|large|.
CASSYDSGTGELFF
TGTGCCAGCAGTTACGACTCAGGGACCGGGGAGCTGTTTTTT
>TRBJ2-7|TRBV19|.|TRBD1
CASIATGASSYEQYF
TGTGCCAGTATCGCGACAGGGGCAAGCTCCTACGAGCAGTACTTC
>TRBJ2-3|TRBV15|.|.
CATSRTRDPTDTQYF
TGTGCCACCAGCAGAACTAGGGACCCCACAGATACGCAGTATTTT
>TRBJ1-1|TRBV28|few|.
CASSLRQQGNTEAFF
TGTGCCAGCAGTTTACGTCAACAGGGGAACACTGAAGCTTTCTTT